These 28 T cell receptor beta chains share one sample of origin, sequenced in a study of T cells in pancreatic ductal adenocarcinoma. Surgery without prior neoadjuvant therapy was the treatment of the selected pancreatic ductal adenocarcinoma patients. Here immunoSEQ multiplex PCR was the method, and the copy in TCRdb shows in-frame clones only, minus some. The table shows roughly 100,000 clones, with 90% to 95% occurring only once. The sequenced material came from PBMCs. All receptors derive from a human donor with pancreatic ductal adenocarcinoma.

V usage is TRBV9 and J usage is TRBJ2-3, with 8 nucleotides matching TRBD1. V was pared by 4 bases and J by 5 bases, with 6 bases of the junction left unmatched. The V gene's germline CDR1 is SGDLS and CDR2 YYNGEE. The CDR3 totals 14 residues. CDR3 region: CASSPRTGLDTQYF. In DNA, the CDR3 is TGTGCCAGCAGCCCCCGGACAGGGTTAGATACGCAGTATTTT.

The gene calls are TRBV27 and TRBJ1-1; a possible D gene is TRBD1 (5 bases). Trimming removed 1 base at V and 0 bases at J, with 15 bases between. The CDR3 has 17 residues. Germline V lookup: CDR1 MNHEY, CDR2 SMNVEV (reference sequence). The DNA for the CDR3 is TGTGCCAGCAGTTTATTCGGGGGATCCCTTCTGAACACTGAAGCTTTCTTT. It encodes CASSLFGGSLLNTEAFF.

CDR3 region: CSVKQGALREQYF. The DNA for the CDR3 is TGCAGCGTTAAACAGGGGGCTCTACGCGAGCAGTACTTC. The chain combines TRBV29-1 with TRBJ2-7; TRBD1 matches at 9 bases. The CDR3 has 13 amino acids. V was pared by 5 bases and J by 6 bases, with 8 bases of the junction left unmatched. Germline CDR1 SQVTM, CDR2 ANQGSEA.

The V and J genes are TRBV5-1 and TRBJ2-7, with D unclear. This CDR3 spans 11 amino acids. The V and J ends lost 6 bases and 5 bases respectively, with 9 bases between them. Per the germline V gene, CDR1 is SGHRS and CDR2 is YFSETQ. CDR3 residues: CASKEIHEQYF. The CDR3 DNA follows: TGCGCCAGCAAAGAGATCCACGAGCAGTACTTC.

The chain recombines TRBV27 with TRBJ2-2, with a possible D match to TRBD1 (5 bases). The germline CDR1 and CDR2 sequences are MNHEY and SMNVEV (reference sequence). The CDR3 is 15 amino acids. Trimming took 7 bases from V and 3 from J, leaving 15 bases between them. This CDR3 reads CASKGFGPDTGELFF. DNA for the CDR3: TGTGCCAGCAAGGGGTTTGGGCCTGACACCGGGGAGCTGTTTTTT.

The chain joins TRBV19 to TRBJ2-3, with D maybe TRBD2 (6 bases). The CDR3 has 15 amino acids. V was clipped by 6 bases and J by 2 bases, with 15 bases between them. From germline, CDR1 is LNHDA and CDR2 SQIVND (reference sequence). CDR3 nucleotides: TGTGCCAGTAGGGCCCGAGCGGGCATCACAGATACGCAGTATTTT. Protein sequence: CASRARAGITDTQYF.

The gene calls are TRBV5-1 and TRBJ2-1; a weak D match, TRBD2 (5 bases). In germline, CDR1 is SGHRS, CDR2 YFSETQ. The CDR3 totals 14 residues. Trimming removed 3 bases at V and 3 bases at J, with 10 bases between. The CDR3 protein is CASSSATSYNEQFF. CDR3 in DNA: TGCGCCAGCAGCTCCGCCACTAGCTACAATGAGCAGTTCTTC.

The genes are TRBV7-6 and TRBJ2-1, with a tentative D call TRBD1 (6 bases). From germline, CDR1 is SGHVS and CDR2 FNYEAQ. The CDR3 consists of 12 residues. V was pared by 5 bases and J by 7 bases, with 9 bases between. The DNA of the CDR3 is TGTGCCAGCAGCAAAACAGGGAATGAGCAGTTCTTC. Its protein is CASSKTGNEQFF.

The CDR3 reads CASKIILAGGYNEQFF. For the CDR3, the DNA is TGTGCCAGCAAGATTATCCTAGCGGGGGGTTACAATGAGCAGTTCTTC. The V call is TRBV5-8, the J call TRBJ2-1; 11 bases are shared with TRBD2. CDR3 size: 16 residues. With 6 bases clipped from V and 4 bases from J, the junction kept 9 bases outside the gene matches. Germline V lookup: CDR1 SGHTS, CDR2 YDEGEE.

The chain carries TRBV5-5 and TRBJ2-7; 7 nucleotides line up with TRBD1. Germline CDR1 reads SGHKS; CDR2 reads YYEKEE (reference sequence). V shed 3 bases and J 5 bases; nucleotides not matched to a gene: 11. The CDR3 covers 15 residues. The CDR3 sequence: CASSYLGQVSHEQYF. Here the CDR3 DNA reads TGTGCCAGCAGCTACCTAGGACAGGTTTCCCACGAGCAGTACTTC.

The chain joins TRBV9 to TRBJ1-4, with 7 bases fitting TRBD1. This CDR3 spans 15 amino acids. The ends lost 1 base at V and 6 bases at J; junction bases unmatched: 6. Germline V gene lookup returns CDR1 SGDLS and CDR2 YYNGEE. CDR3: CASSVTGTAHEKLFF. The CDR3 DNA follows: TGTGCCAGCAGCGTAACCGGGACAGCCCATGAAAAACTGTTTTTT.

This chain uses TRBV2 with TRBJ2-3; 7 bases match TRBD2. The CDR3 length is 16 residues. V shed 8 bases, J shed 0 bases, and the junction held 11 bases outside the gene matches. Germline CDR1 is SNHLY and CDR2 is FYNNEI. In DNA, the CDR3 is TGTGCCAGCCGAGTGCGGGGGAGGGGAAGCACAGATACGCAGTATTTT. This encodes CASRVRGRGSTDTQYF. The full variable domain, with the rest looked up from reference TRBV2 and TRBJ2-3, is EPEVTQTPSHQVTQMGQEVILRCVPISNHLYFYWYRQILGQKVEFLVSFYNNEISEKSEIFDDQFSVERPDGSNFTLKIRSTKLEDSAMYFCASRVRGRGSTDTQYFGPGTRLTVL.

V usage is TRBV19 and J usage is TRBJ2-2; D is possibly TRBD2 (5 bases). CDR1 LNHDA and CDR2 SQIVND come from the germline V gene (reference sequence). Trimming shortened V by 3 bases and J by 0 bases, and 11 bases separated the two germline ends. The CDR3 loop spans 16 amino acids. CDR3 in DNA: TGTGCCAGTAGTATCGGGGTCGGAGCGAACACCGGGGAGCTGTTTTTT. It encodes CASSIGVGANTGELFF.

The rearrangement joins TRBV29-1 to TRBJ2-6; D call uncertain. This CDR3 is 14 amino acids long. V lost 6 bases and J 0 bases, leaving 9 bases between the germline ends. Germline V lookup: CDR1 SQVTM, CDR2 ANQGSEA. The chain's CDR3 is CSVIVSSGANVLTF. The CDR3 bases are TGCAGCGTAATTGTGAGCTCTGGGGCCAACGTCCTGACTTTC. Using reference TRBV29-1 and TRBJ2-6 for the parts outside the CDR3, the full variable domain is SAVISQKPSRDICQRGTSLTIQCQVDSQVTMMFWYRQQPGQSLTLIATANQGSEATYESGFVIDKFPISRPNLTFSTLTVSNMSPEDSSIYLCSVIVSSGANVLTFGAGSRLTVL.

The chain carries TRBV6-5 and TRBJ1-2; tentatively, D is TRBD1 (6 bases). The V and J ends lost 2 bases and 2 bases respectively, with 6 bases between them. Germline CDR1 and CDR2: MNHEY and SVGAGI. The CDR3 loop spans 13 amino acids. The CDR3 protein is CASSYGQNYGYTF. In nucleotides, the CDR3 is TGTGCCAGCAGTTACGGACAGAACTATGGCTACACCTTC.

The chain employs TRBV28 and TRBJ1-2; a possible D gene is TRBD1 (6 bases). The CDR3 length is 15 residues. V lost 7 bases and J lost 0, with 15 bases in between. Germline CDR1 reads MDHEN; CDR2 reads SYDVKM. The CDR3 DNA follows: TGTGCCAGCACAGGACAGACGACCCCTAACTATGGCTACACCTTC. It codes for CASTGQTTPNYGYTF.

This rearrangement joins TRBV29-1 to TRBJ2-7, with D hard to call. The germline gives CDR1 SQVTM, CDR2 ANQGSEA. Trimming left V 5 bases short and J 6 bases short, with 11 bases between. CDR3 size: 11 residues. This CDR3 reads CSVKPGGEQYF. As DNA, the CDR3 is TGCAGCGTTAAACCGGGTGGCGAGCAGTACTTC.

The chain combines TRBV6-5 with TRBJ2-3; tentative D call: TRBD2 (6 bases). The germline V and J ends were trimmed by 6 bases and 6 bases, with 16 bases remaining between them. Germline-derived CDR1 and CDR2 are MNHEY and SVGAGI. The CDR3 consists of 14 residues. CDR3 in DNA: TGTGCCAGCAGGCCCGTGCGGGATGCGGATACGCAGTATTTT. Encoded protein: CASRPVRDADTQYF.

The gene calls are TRBV5-4 and TRBJ2-3; D is uncertain. V was shortened by 0 bases and J by 7 bases, with 9 bases between the two germline ends. Germline V gives CDR1 SGHNT, CDR2 YYREEE (reference sequence). This CDR3 spans 13 amino acids. CDR3 sequence (DNA): TGTGCCAGCAGCTTGGCTGGCGGAAATACGCAGTATTTT. This gives the protein CASSLAGGNTQYF.

The rearrangement joins TRBV18 to TRBJ2-3, with unresolved D. The V gene's germline CDR1 is KGHSH and CDR2 LQKENI. Trimming pared 2 bases from V and 5 bases from J, leaving 11 bases between. This CDR3 spans 14 amino acids. Here the CDR3 reads CASSPVISVDTQYF. The DNA for the CDR3 is TGTGCCAGCTCACCAGTAATTTCGGTAGATACGCAGTATTTT. The variable domain in full, completed from reference TRBV18 and TRBJ2-3, reads NAGVMQNPRHLVRRRGQEARLRCSPMKGHSHVYWYRQLPEEGLKFMVYLQKENIIDESGMPKERFSAEFPKEGPSILRIQQVVRGDSAAYFCASSPVISVDTQYFGPGTRLTVL.

V is TRBV2 and J is TRBJ1-4; 9 positions match TRBD1. This CDR3 has 15 amino acids. Germline loops: CDR1 SNHLY, CDR2 FYNNEI. V lost 7 bases to trimming and J lost 5 bases; unmatched junction nucleotides: 8. The CDR3, as DNA: TGTGCCAGCACCGGCAGGACAGGGGTGAATGAAAAACTGTTTTTT. It codes for CASTGRTGVNEKLFF. Full variable domain (missing parts from reference TRBV2 and TRBJ1-4): EPEVTQTPSHQVTQMGQEVILRCVPISNHLYFYWYRQILGQKVEFLVSFYNNEISEKSEIFDDQFSVERPDGSNFTLKIRSTKLEDSAMYFCASTGRTGVNEKLFFGSGTQLSVL.

The chain uses TRBV11-2 and TRBJ1-6, with D unresolved. Germline-derived CDR1 and CDR2 are SGHAT and FQNNGV. The CDR3 has 13 amino acids. Trimming removed 0 bases from V and 8 bases from J, with 5 bases in between. The CDR3 loop reads CASSLDQDSPLHF. In nucleotides, the CDR3 is TGTGCCAGCAGCTTAGATCAGGATTCACCCCTCCACTTT.

V and J are TRBV30 and TRBJ2-1; possible D gene TRBD2, 6 bases. Germline V lookup: CDR1 GTSNPN, CDR2 SVGIG (reference sequence). V shed 0 bases and J shed 12 bases, with 12 bases lying between them. The CDR3 has 12 amino acids. In DNA form, the CDR3 reads TGTGCCTGGAGTGTCTCGGGAGAAGGGCAGTTCTTC. Protein sequence: CAWSVSGEGQFF.

The chain has TRBV15 and TRBJ2-1, with TRBD1 matching over 9 bases. In germline, CDR1 is LNHNV, CDR2 YYDKDF (reference sequence). The V and J ends lost 3 bases and 3 bases, in that order; junction bases with no gene match: 3. This CDR3 has 15 amino acids. CDR3 sequence (DNA): TGTGCCACCAGCAGTGACAGGGGGATCTACAATGAGCAGTTCTTC. As protein: CATSSDRGIYNEQFF.

The CDR3 nucleotides read TGCGCCAGCAGCTTGGACAGGACAGGGGTTGTGGAGACCCAGTACTTC. Translation gives CASSLDRTGVVETQYF. The chain couples TRBV5-1 to TRBJ2-5, with TRBD1 identical over 9 bases. CDR1 and CDR2 from the germline V gene are SGHRS and YFSETQ. The CDR3 is 16 amino acids. J gave up 5 bases and V 0 bases, and 8 bases lay outside the gene matches.

The V call is TRBV7-9, the J call TRBJ1-3; D is unclear. Trimming took 8 bases from V and 6 from J, leaving 20 bases between them. CDR1 SEHNR and CDR2 FQNEAQ come from the germline V gene (reference sequence). CDR3 length: 15 residues. CDR3 in DNA: TGTGCCAGCCGACTTGGACTTGGGTATTCAAACACCATATATTTT. This translates into CASRLGLGYSNTIYF.

This sequence joins TRBV9 and TRBJ2-3, with D possibly TRBD2 on 5 matching bases. There are 14 residues in the CDR3. Germline V lookup: CDR1 SGDLS, CDR2 YYNGEE. V lost 3 bases to trimming and J lost 1 base, with 9 bases between them. CDR3 loop: CASSAEVGTDTQYF. In nucleotides, the CDR3 is TGTGCCAGCAGCGCGGAGGTGGGCACAGATACGCAGTATTTT.

The rearrangement uses TRBV28 and TRBJ2-1, with TRBD2 matching 9 bases. The CDR3 totals 15 residues. CDR1 is MDHEN and CDR2 is SYDVKM in the germline V gene. Losses at the gene ends were 2 bases for V and 5 bases for J; bases not matched to a gene: 4. CDR3: CASSLGGGRDNEQFF. The CDR3 DNA reads as TGTGCCAGCAGTTTAGGTGGCGGGAGGGACAATGAGCAGTTCTTC.